This T cell receptor beta chain was documented in a study of cytomegalovirus exposure and HLA in healthy donors (TCRdb year 2017). In the study overall: According to an earlier analysis of 587 of the donors, some 180 million T cells yielded approximately 120 million unique TCR beta sequences and approximately 280 Gb of sequence data. An early release that covered about 600 HLA-typed donors contained about 290 gigabases of sequencing data and around 85 million unique TCR sequences. The genetic ancestry cluster associated with self-reported Caucasian donors included roughly four fifths of the roughly 400 genotyped donors. The study aimed to test whether cataloging public T cell receptors could reveal signatures of past pathogen exposure. The study used immunosequencing to profile the T cell repertoires of around 600 subjects and linked those repertoires to cytomegalovirus serostatus. Along with the approximately 700-subject first cohort, a separate validation cohort of over a hundred different subjects was used. To predict cytomegalovirus infection status, the study combined high-throughput TCR immunosequencing, statistical association of individual TCRs with disease status, and machine learning. A later analysis re-analyzed previously published TCR beta repertoires from roughly 690 donors and added high-resolution HLA genotyping to study TCR occurrence patterns. Rather than using new phenotypic data, the later analysis identified candidate immune exposures from TCR beta sequences and from how often those sequences occurred across donors. An earlier analysis of several hundred of the donors applied high-throughput TCR beta sequencing to assess whether each TCR beta V gene segment acted as functional or pseudogenic. Donor age, sex, ethnicity and CMV serostatus were compiled together with the repertoire data. A later genetic analysis took genome-wide SNP genotypes for about 55% of the roughly 670 donors and used that subset as a discovery cohort. Every discovery cohort repertoire had been produced on one sequencing platform. Class I and class II HLA loci were covered by the typing at four-digit resolution. Typing coverage differed by locus: A, B, C, DRB1 and DQB1 were typed in about 620-640 donors, DQA1 in about 500, DPA1 in 606, and DPB1 in 472. A handful of DR-DQ haplotypes were handled as single units for association and clustering because linkage in the cohort was strong. On average, 235,054 unique TCR beta nucleotide sequences were sequenced per donor among 398 genotyped donors of the cohort, with roughly 18% of those sequences being non-productive. What the work shows at the level of the full study, not this receptor alone: Most CMV-associated TCR beta chains appeared to be HLA-restricted in a later analysis, and the HLA associations seemed to be driven largely by CMV exposure. Strong co-occurrence of HLA alleles, especially DR and DQ, made assigning TCR associations to individual alleles difficult. A further reported finding was that TCR beta sequences accurately predicted the HLA-A and HLA-B alleles for most subjects in the first cohort. The classifier was reported to diagnose cytomegalovirus status with high specificity and sensitivity in both the original and validation cohorts. In a later analysis, several top co-occurrence clusters were reported to appear linked to parvovirus B19, influenza, CMV and Epstein-Barr virus. In a later analysis, HLA-associated TCR beta chains were found to be more clonally expanded and to have lower generation probabilities than equally common non-associated chains. Compared with the approximately 670-donor mean, donors in an Asian-associated ancestry cluster had fewer N-insertions in productive TCRs, according to a later genetic analysis. A total of fewer than 200 TCR beta chains were listed by the study as associated with cytomegalovirus. V-gene and J-gene trimming of TCR beta chains was associated with a missense DCLRE1C variant in a later genetic analysis, and the association was replicated in an independent cohort. Sequencing depth was assumed to be roughly uniform across donors in the presence/absence analyses, though that assumption may not hold. The only immune exposure information available for the cohort was CMV serostatus. In vitro tests confirmed that three of the cytomegalovirus-associated TCR beta chains recognize cytomegalovirus antigens. Most TCR sequences were seen in very few donors, while some public TCRs were found in many individuals. Some IMGT-functional V segments, including TRBV6-2 and TRBV6-3, could not be distinguished by the 87-base-pair reads and were therefore excluded. It was suggested by the authors that the approach could potentially be generalized to other disease states and immunological phenotypes. In a later analysis, about 16,000 TCR beta sequences were associated with specific HLA alleles at a false discovery rate of 0.05. In an earlier analysis of 587 of the donors, most TCR beta V segments were observed in productive rearrangements about 87% or about 30% of the time, broadly matching IMGT annotations. Because some donors lacked HLA typing at each locus, the association tests relied only on the typed subset. A cluster of highly shared sequence variants was judged likely to be a technical artifact of the sequencing pipeline. Because counts were too low, approximately 15 rarely observed V segments, including chromosome 9 orphons, were excluded from the earlier analysis of under 650 of the donors. Correlated functional status among segregating V segments might reflect linkage disequilibrium, but an unknown experimental factor could not be ruled out. According to a later analysis, TCR association rates differed among HLA loci, with DRB1 alleles showing the most associated TCRs and HLA-C alleles showing the fewest. Only TCR beta chains were sequenced in this cohort, and the absence of alpha or paired-chain data limited detectable features.

Regarding this clone: Its antigen is currently not known. No much larger clone is present one base from it, and per-base qualities are unavailable.

Library preparation was by the immunoSEQ multiplex PCR assay. A mixture of 60 forward primers for TCR Vbeta segments and 13 reverse primers for TCR Jbeta segments was used in the multiplex PCR. A multiplex PCR assay on genomic DNA amplified the CDR3 region of rearranged TCR beta genes. The amplified TCR beta libraries were sequenced on the Illumina HiSeq System as 87-base-pair reads. Per the original workflow: A later analysis tallied 75 million to 95 million unique TCR beta chains across the 640 or so repertoires, and roughly 11 million of those chains were shared by two or more donors. A nearest-neighbor algorithm error-corrected the raw reads and collapsed the reads into unique sequences, merging closely related sequences to remove PCR and sequencing errors. CDR3 sequences were aligned to IMGT reference sequences to assign V, D and J gene segments. For a sequence to be retained, a match of at least six nucleotides to both a V gene segment and a J gene segment was required. Rearrangements were called productive when the CDR3 lacked stop codons and stayed in frame with V and J; all others were non-productive. Following IMGT convention, CDR3 was defined as the stretch from the second conserved V-encoded cysteine up to the conserved J-encoded phenylalanine. The earlier analysis of fewer than 700 of the donors excluded sequences that lacked an unambiguous match to a single V gene segment. In an earlier analysis of approximately 500 of the donors, a V segment was called functional when productive rearrangements were above 56.7%, and segregating when the standard deviation between donors exceeded 5%. A statistical classification framework was built for diagnosing cytomegalovirus status from the catalog of TCR beta chain sequences. V and J gene assignment, in a later analysis, came from comparing TCR nucleotide sequences with IMGT/GENE-DB human TR gene sequences. The TCRdist pipeline was used in a later analysis to assign CDR3 sequences and most-parsimonious VDJ recombination scenarios. A later analysis defined each TCR beta chain by its CDR3 amino acid sequence plus V-gene family, and excluded reads lacking a unique V-gene family. In a later analysis, around 600 highly shared, low-generation-probability nucleotide sequences were removed to address suspected cross-contamination and a sequencing artifact. A later analysis calculated a clonal expansion index for each public chain from normalized within-repertoire ranks of inferred template counts. In a later analysis, generation probabilities were computed with a VDJ recombination model fitted to out-of-frame rearrangements, and the resulting probabilities were checked against IGoR. In a later analysis, hypergeometric tests were used to score TCR-TCR, TCR-HLA and TCR-CMV co-occurrence, with a repertoire-size bias correction applied to TCR pairs. To estimate false discovery rates, a later analysis permuted the HLA or CMV assignments 20 times. In a later analysis, co-occurring TCRs were grouped using DBSCAN, with TCRdist sequence similarity added in when clustering inside HLA-allele-positive subsets. For co-occurrence clustering, repertoires with fewer than 30,000 or more than 120,000 public chains were excluded, along with five repertoires with anomalous nucleotide sharing. Drawn from immuneACCESS, this table holds only the in-frame rearrangements with V and J called that TCRdb kept. Clones are partly lost; checked studies trace under half to an unresolved V gene and leave the rest unexplained. From that table come the V and J calls and clone size; the DNA was used to work out D and trimming. Across this sample there are around 140,000 clones, with around 78% seen only once. Together, the top ten hold around 1.5% of the sample.

From its cysteine to its phenylalanine, the CDR3 spans 13 amino acids. The sequence is cut down to CDR3 DNA, 39 bases in frame from base 1. In the germline V gene, CDR1 corresponds to SGHDN and CDR2 to FVKESK. Relative to germline, V is 4 bases shorter and J is 5 bases shorter, with 11 bases between their ends. The cohort was made up of approximately 670 healthy bone marrow donors. All cohort members were sampled while nominally healthy, although unrecorded immune exposures were likely present. The donor tested CMV seronegative and was one of the 352 seronegative cohort members. Each donor provided a peripheral blood sample, and peripheral blood mononuclear cells were used for TCR beta sequencing. The Qiagen DNeasy Blood Extraction Kit was used to extract genomic DNA from the blood cell samples.

This TCR derives from a woman aged 18-29 years in good health and CMV-seronegative. The chain is assembled from TRBV14 and TRBJ2-5; no D gene call is confident. The sample was PBMCs. The DNA is as follows: TGTGCCAGCAGCCCAACGCCCGCGGAGACCCAGTACTTC. Its translation reads: CASSPTPAETQYF.